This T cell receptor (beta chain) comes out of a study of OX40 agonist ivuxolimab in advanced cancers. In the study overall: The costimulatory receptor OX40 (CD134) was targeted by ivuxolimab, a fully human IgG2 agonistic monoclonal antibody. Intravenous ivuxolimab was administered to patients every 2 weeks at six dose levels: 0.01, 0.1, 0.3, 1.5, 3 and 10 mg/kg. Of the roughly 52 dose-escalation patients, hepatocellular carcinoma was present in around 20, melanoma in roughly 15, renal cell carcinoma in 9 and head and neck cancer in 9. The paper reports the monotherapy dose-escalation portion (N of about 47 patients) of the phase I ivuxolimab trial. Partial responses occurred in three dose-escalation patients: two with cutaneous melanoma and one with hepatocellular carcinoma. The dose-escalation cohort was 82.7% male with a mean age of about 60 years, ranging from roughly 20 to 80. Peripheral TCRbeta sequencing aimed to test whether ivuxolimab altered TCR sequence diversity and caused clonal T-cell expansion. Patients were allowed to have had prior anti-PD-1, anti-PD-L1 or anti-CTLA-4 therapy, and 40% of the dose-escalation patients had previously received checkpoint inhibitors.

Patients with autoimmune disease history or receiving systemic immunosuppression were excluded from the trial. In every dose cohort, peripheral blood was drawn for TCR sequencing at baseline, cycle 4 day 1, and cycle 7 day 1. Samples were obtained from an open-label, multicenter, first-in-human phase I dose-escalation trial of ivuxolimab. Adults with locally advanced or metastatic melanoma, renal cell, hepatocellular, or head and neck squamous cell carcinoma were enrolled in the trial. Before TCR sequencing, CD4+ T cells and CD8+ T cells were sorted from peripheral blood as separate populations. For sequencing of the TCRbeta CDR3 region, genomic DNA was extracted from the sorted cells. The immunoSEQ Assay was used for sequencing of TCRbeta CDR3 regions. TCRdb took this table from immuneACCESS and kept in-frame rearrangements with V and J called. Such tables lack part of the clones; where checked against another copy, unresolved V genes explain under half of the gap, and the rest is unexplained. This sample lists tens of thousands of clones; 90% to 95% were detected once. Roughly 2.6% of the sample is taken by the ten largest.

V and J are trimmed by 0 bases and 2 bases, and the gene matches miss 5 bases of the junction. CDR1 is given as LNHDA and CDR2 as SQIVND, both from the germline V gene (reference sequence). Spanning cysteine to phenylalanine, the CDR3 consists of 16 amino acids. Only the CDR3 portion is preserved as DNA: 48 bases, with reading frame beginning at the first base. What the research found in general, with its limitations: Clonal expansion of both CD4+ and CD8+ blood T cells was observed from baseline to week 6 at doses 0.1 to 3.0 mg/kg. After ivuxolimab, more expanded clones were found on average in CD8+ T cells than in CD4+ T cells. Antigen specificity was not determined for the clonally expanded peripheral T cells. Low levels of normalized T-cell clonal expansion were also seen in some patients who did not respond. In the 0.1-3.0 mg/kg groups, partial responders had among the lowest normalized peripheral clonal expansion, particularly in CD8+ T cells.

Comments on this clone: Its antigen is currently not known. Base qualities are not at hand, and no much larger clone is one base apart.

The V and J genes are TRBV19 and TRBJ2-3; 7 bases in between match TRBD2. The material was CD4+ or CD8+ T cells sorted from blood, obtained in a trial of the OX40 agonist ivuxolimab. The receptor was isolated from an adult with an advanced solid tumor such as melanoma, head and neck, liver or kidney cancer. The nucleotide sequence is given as TGTGCCAGTAGTATAGATAATAGCGGGTTCACAGATACGCAGTATTTT. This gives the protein CASSIDNSGFTDTQYF.